Below are 16 T cell receptor beta chains sequenced from a single sample in a study of blood T cells in healthy people across ages. Through a sample-barcoded 5' primer and a J-beta primer mix, a second PCR was run for about 7 to 12 cycles. A single record per CDR3 protein comes from TCRdb applying MiXCR to the 5' RACE reads. The sample has 650,000 to 800,000 distinct CDR3 sequences; around two fifths are singletons. The specimen sequenced was blood. These receptors came from a man aged 60 to 69 in good health.

On this clonotype itself: This sequence may be a read error, since a much larger clone differs from it by one base. V and J are TRBV9 and TRBJ2-2; possible D gene TRBD2, 5 bases. The V and J ends lost 3 bases and 0 bases respectively, with 6 bases between them. The CDR3 is made up of 14 amino acids. Germline V gene sequence: CDR1 SGDLS, CDR2 YYNGEE. CDR3 protein: CASSEGANTGELFF. CDR3 DNA sequence: TGTGCCAGCAGCGAGGGAGCGAACACCGGGGAGCTGTTTTTT.

V is TRBV20-1 and J is TRBJ1-2; 10 bases match TRBD1. Trimming at V came to 0 bases and at J to 3 bases, leaving 7 bases not matched to a gene. This CDR3 region has 16 residues. CDR1 and CDR2 (germline): DFQATT, SNEGSKA (reference sequence). CDR3 loop: CSARDPGTGVYYGYTF. The CDR3 DNA sequence: TGCAGTGCTAGAGATCCCGGGACAGGGGTTTACTATGGCTACACCTTC.

J is TRBJ1-2 and V is TRBV6-5; D not resolved. Deletions cut 0 bases from V and 2 bases from J, with 10 bases between. The CDR3 length is 15 residues. CDR1 and CDR2 (germline): MNHEY, SVGAGI. The CDR3 nucleotides read TGTGCCAGCAGTTACTCGTTGACACAAAACTATGGCTACACCTTC. It specifies CASSYSLTQNYGYTF.

The chain links TRBV4-3 to TRBJ1-4, with 10 bases identical to TRBD1. The germline gives CDR1 LGHNA, CDR2 YSLEER. This CDR3 comprises 15 residues. V trimming: 1 base; J trimming: 6 bases; junction bases outside the gene matches: 2. The CDR3 nucleotides are TGCGCCAGCAGCCAAGTAGGGACAGGGGATGAAAAACTGTTTTTT. This translates into CASSQVGTGDEKLFF.

There are a few counts of this clonotype. The chain recombines TRBV3-1 with TRBJ1-2; 9 bases align to TRBD1. The CDR3 is made up of 16 amino acids. CDR1 and CDR2 (germline): LGHDT, YNNKEL (reference sequence). V lost 5 bases and J lost 6; bases outside the gene matches: 13. This chain's CDR3 is CASSTPRTGVQNGYTF. The CDR3 coding sequence is TGTGCCAGCAGCACCCCTAGGACAGGGGTTCAGAATGGCTACACCTTC.

In its sample, this clonotype was seen a few times. The chain is built from TRBV29-1 and TRBJ1-1; TRBD1 matches at 7 bases. The CDR3 runs to 14 residues. V trimming: 5 bases; J trimming: 3 bases; junction bases outside the gene matches: 9. Germline CDR1 SQVTM, CDR2 ANQGSEA. Here the CDR3 DNA reads TGCAGCGTTCTAGACCGGACAGGAGACACTGAAGCTTTCTTT. This translates into CSVLDRTGDTEAFF.

This clonotype was detected only a few times. The chain links TRBV6-2 or TRBV6-3 to TRBJ2-7; D is unclear. Trimming pared 3 bases from V and 6 bases from J, leaving 6 bases between. The germline CDR1 and CDR2 sequences are MNHEY and SVGEGT. This CDR3 region has 11 residues. The CDR3: CASSYLFEQYF. The CDR3 coding sequence is TGTGCCAGCAGTTATCTGTTCGAGCAGTACTTC.

V usage is TRBV4-3 and J usage is TRBJ1-5; D is unresolved. V dropped 0 bases and J dropped 2 bases, with 8 bases sitting between them. The CDR3 spans 15 residues. Germline V gene sequence: CDR1 LGHNA, CDR2 YSLEER. The CDR3 bases are TGCGCCAGCAGCCAAGAGGTTCTGGGCAATCAGCCCCAGCATTTT. This sequence encodes CASSQEVLGNQPQHF.

V is TRBV9 and J is TRBJ2-3; D is undetermined. The V end was cut by 0 bases, the J end by 1 base, with 12 bases between. There are 16 residues in the CDR3. Germline CDR1 is SGDLS and CDR2 is YYNGEE. The CDR3, as DNA: TGTGCCAGCAGCGTAGGACTGGGCACCCGCACAGATACGCAGTATTTT. Translation: CASSVGLGTRTDTQYF.

V and J are TRBV5-1 and TRBJ2-1; D gene ambiguous. The J call may be wrong; the DNA end is better matched by TRBJ2-7. The CDR3 contains 15 residues. Germline CDR1 is SGHRS and CDR2 is YFSETQ. The CDR3 is CASSLGSSSYNEQYF. In DNA form, the CDR3 reads TGCGCCAGCAGCTTGGGCAGTTCCTCCTACAATGAGCAGTACTTC.

The J gene is TRBJ2-6, the V gene TRBV4-3; D possibly corresponds to TRBD2 (6 bases). Germline V gene sequence: CDR1 LGHNA, CDR2 YSLEER. The CDR3 consists of 17 residues. Trimming left V 0 bases short and J 0 bases short, with 9 bases between. DNA of the CDR3: TGCGCCAGCAGCCAAGAGGGGACTCTCTCTGGGGCCAACGTCCTGACTTTC. Protein: CASSQEGTLSGANVLTF.

This clonotype turned up a few times. A much larger clone differs by one base, so this may be a read error. The rearrangement uses TRBV28 and TRBJ2-7; TRBD1 agrees at 7 bases. The CDR3 consists of 13 residues. With V trimmed by 6 bases and J by 3 bases, 5 bases remained unmatched. Germline lookup yields CDR1 MDHEN and CDR2 SYDVKM. CDR3 sequence reads: CASSSQGVYEQYF. CDR3 nucleotide sequence: TGTGCCAGCAGCTCCCAGGGGGTCTACGAGCAGTACTTC.

The gene calls are TRBV20-1 and TRBJ2-7, with a possible D match to TRBD1 (6 bases). The CDR3 extends over 14 amino acids. The germline V gene has CDR1 DFQATT and CDR2 SNEGSKA (reference sequence). Trimming took off 3 bases at V and 4 bases at J, with 16 bases between the two ends. The chain's CDR3 is CSARSHNRVYEQYF. The CDR3 region has the DNA TGCAGTGCTAGGAGCCACAACAGGGTGTACGAGCAGTACTTC.

This clonotype has more than one count but fewer than ten. The chain has TRBV27 and TRBJ2-7, with D unclear. The V gene's germline CDR1 is MNHEY and CDR2 SMNVEV (reference sequence). The CDR3 runs to 13 residues. Trimming cost V 8 bases and J 2 bases, with 13 bases left between them. The CDR3 DNA reads TGTGCCAGCGAACCGTTCCCCACCTACGAGCAGTACTTC. The encoded protein is CASEPFPTYEQYF.

At least ten counts were recorded for this clonotype. This chain connects TRBV20-1 to TRBJ2-7; 7 nucleotides align to TRBD1. V lost 7 bases and J lost 6; bases outside the gene matches: 12. The germline CDR1 and CDR2 sequences are DFQATT and SNEGSKA (reference sequence). This CDR3 has 13 amino acids. Here the CDR3 DNA reads TGCAGTGTCCCGACAGGGTCAGTTCTCGAGCAGTACTTC. This codes for CSVPTGSVLEQYF.

The chain recombines TRBV5-1 with TRBJ2-7, with 8 bases matching TRBD2. CDR3 length: 15 amino acids. The germline V gene encodes CDR1 SGHRS and CDR2 YFSETQ. V was pared by 0 bases and J by 7 bases, with 9 bases of the junction left unmatched. CDR3 in DNA: TGCGCCAGCAGCTTGGTCGGGGGGGCTGGCAATGAGCAGTACTTC. Translated: CASSLVGGAGNEQYF.